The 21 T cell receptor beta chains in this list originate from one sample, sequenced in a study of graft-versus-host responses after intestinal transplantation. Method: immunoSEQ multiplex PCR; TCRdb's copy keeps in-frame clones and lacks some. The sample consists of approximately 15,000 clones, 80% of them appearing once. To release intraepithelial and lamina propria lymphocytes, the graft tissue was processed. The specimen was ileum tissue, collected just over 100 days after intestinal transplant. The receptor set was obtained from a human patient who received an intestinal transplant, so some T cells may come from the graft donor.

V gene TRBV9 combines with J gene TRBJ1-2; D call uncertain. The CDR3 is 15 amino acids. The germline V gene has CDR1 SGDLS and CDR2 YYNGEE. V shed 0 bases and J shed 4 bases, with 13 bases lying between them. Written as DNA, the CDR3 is TGTGCCAGCAGCGTAGGATCGGGTCGGGGCTATGGCTACACCTTC. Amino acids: CASSVGSGRGYGYTF. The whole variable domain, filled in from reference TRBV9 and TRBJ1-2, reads DSGVTQTPKHLITATGQRVTLRCSPRSGDLSVYWYQQSLDQGLQFLIQYYNGEERAKGNILERFSAQQFPDLHSELNLSSLELGDSALYFCASSVGSGRGYGYTFGSGTRLTVV.

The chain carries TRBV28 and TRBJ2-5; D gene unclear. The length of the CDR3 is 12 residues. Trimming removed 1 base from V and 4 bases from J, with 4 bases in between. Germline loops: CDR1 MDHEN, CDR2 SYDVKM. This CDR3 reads CASSLSRETQYF. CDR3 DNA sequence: TGTGCCAGCAGTTTATCCAGAGAGACCCAGTACTTC.

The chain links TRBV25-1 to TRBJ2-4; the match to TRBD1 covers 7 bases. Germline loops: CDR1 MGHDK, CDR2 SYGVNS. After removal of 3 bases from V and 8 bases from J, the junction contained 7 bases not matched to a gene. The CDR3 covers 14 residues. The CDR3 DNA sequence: TGTGCCAGCAGTGACCTAGGGGGCAGGGACATTCAGTACTTC. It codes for CASSDLGGRDIQYF.

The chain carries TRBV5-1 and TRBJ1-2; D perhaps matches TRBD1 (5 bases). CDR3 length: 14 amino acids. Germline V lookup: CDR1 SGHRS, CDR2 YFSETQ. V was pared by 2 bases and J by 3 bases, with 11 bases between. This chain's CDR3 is CASSFRGFDYGYTF. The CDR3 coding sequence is TGCGCCAGCAGCTTTAGGGGATTCGACTATGGCTACACCTTC.

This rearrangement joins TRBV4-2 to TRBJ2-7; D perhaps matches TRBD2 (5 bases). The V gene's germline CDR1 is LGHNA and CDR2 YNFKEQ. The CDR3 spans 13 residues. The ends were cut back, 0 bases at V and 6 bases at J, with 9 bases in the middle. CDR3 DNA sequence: TGTGCCAGCAGCCAAGAAGTGCGGGCCGAGCAGTACTTC. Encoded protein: CASSQEVRAEQYF.

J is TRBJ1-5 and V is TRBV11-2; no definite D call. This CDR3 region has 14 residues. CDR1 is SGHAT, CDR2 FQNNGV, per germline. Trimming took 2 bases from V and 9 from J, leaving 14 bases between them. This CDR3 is CASSLSGSGRPQHF. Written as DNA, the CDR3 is TGTGCCAGCAGCTTATCAGGTTCTGGGCGGCCCCAGCATTTT.

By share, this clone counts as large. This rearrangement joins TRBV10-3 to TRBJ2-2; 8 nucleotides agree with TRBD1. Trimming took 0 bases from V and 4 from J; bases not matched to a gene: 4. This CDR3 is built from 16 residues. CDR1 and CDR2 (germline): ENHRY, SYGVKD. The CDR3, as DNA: TGTGCCATCAGTGAGTCCCGGGACAGGCTCACCGGGGAGCTGTTTTTT. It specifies CAISESRDRLTGELFF.

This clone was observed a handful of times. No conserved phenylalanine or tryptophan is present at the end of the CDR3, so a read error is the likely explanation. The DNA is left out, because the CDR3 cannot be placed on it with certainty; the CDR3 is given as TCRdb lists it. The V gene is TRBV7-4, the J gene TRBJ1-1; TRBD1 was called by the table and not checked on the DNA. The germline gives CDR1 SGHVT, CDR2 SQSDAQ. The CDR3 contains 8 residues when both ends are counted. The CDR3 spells CATSLGAL.

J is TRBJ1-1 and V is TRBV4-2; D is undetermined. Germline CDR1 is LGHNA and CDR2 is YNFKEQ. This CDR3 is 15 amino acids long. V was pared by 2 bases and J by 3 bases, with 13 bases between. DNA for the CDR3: TGTGCCAGCAGCCAAAACCCTAGTTTGTACACTGAAGCTTTCTTT. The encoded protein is CASSQNPSLYTEAFF.

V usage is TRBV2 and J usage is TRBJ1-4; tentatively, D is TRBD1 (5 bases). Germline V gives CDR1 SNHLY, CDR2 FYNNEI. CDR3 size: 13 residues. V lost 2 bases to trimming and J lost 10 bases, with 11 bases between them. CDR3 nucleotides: TGTGCCAGCAGTGAAAGGGGAGTAGTAAAACTGTTTTTT. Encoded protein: CASSERGVVKLFF.

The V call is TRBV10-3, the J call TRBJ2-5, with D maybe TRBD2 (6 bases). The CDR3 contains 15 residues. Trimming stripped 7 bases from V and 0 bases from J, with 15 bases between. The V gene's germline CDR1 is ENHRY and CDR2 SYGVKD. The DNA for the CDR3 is TGTGCCATCAAGGAGGGAGCATCGGACCAAGAGACCCAGTACTTC. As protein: CAIKEGASDQETQYF.

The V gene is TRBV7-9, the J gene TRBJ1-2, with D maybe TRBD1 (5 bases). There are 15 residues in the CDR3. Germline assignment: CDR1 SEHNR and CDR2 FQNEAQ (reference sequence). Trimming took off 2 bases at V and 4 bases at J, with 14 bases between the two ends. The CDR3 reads CASSLPSTAAYGYTF. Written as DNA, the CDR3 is TGTGCCAGCAGCTTACCCTCGACAGCGGCCTATGGCTACACCTTC.

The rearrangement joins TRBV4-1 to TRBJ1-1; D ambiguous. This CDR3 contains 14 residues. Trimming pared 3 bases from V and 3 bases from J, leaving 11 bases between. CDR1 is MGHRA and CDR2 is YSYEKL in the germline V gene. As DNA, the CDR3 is TGCGCCAGCAGCCAGACCCACCAGTACACTGAAGCTTTCTTT. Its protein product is CASSQTHQYTEAFF.

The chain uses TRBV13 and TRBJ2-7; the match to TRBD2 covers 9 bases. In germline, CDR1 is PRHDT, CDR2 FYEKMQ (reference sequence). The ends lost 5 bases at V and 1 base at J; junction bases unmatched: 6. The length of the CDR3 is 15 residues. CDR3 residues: CASSARGGGSYEQYF. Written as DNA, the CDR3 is TGTGCCAGCAGCGCGCGGGGGGGCGGGTCCTACGAGCAGTACTTC.

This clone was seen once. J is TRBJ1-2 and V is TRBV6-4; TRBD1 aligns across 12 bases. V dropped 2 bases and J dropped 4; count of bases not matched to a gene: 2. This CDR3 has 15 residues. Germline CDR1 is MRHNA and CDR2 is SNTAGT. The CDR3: CASSDGTGGLYGYTF. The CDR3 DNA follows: TGTGCCAGCAGTGACGGGACAGGGGGCCTCTATGGCTACACCTTC.

This CDR3 is CAWSVHGYNEQFF. The CDR3 DNA follows: TGTGCCTGGAGTGTACACGGATACAATGAGCAGTTCTTC. This chain links TRBV30 with TRBJ2-1; D uncertain. The length of the CDR3 is 13 residues. V was clipped by 0 bases and J by 4 bases, with 7 bases between them. Germline V lookup: CDR1 GTSNPN, CDR2 SVGIG (reference sequence).

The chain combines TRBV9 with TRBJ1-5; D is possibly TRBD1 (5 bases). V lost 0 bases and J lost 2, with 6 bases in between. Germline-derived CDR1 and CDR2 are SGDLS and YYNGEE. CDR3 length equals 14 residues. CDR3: CASSVGGGNQPQHF. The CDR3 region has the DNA TGTGCCAGCAGCGTAGGGGGGGGCAATCAGCCCCAGCATTTT.

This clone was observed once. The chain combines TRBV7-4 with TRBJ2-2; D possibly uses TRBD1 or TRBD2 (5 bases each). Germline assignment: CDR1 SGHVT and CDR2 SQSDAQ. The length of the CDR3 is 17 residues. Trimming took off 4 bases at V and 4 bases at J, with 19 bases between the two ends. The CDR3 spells CASSSTGTSSSTGELFF. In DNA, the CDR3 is TGTGCCAGCAGCTCAACCGGGACGTCATCATCCACCGGGGAGCTGTTTTTT.

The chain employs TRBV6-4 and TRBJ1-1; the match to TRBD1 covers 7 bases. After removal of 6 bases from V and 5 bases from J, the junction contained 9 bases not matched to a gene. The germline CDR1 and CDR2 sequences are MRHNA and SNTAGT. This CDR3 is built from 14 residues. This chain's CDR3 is CASRVRTGRTEAFF. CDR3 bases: TGTGCCAGCAGGGTTAGGACAGGTAGGACTGAAGCTTTCTTT.

CDR3 sequence (DNA): TGTGCCAGCAGCCGACCGACAGGGGTCAATGAGCAGTTCTTC. Its translation is CASSRPTGVNEQFF. The chain couples TRBV5-5 to TRBJ2-1; 8 nucleotides match TRBD1. Germline-derived CDR1 and CDR2 are SGHKS and YYEKEE (reference sequence). This CDR3 comprises 14 residues. V was clipped by 4 bases and J by 6 bases; unmatched bases: 6.

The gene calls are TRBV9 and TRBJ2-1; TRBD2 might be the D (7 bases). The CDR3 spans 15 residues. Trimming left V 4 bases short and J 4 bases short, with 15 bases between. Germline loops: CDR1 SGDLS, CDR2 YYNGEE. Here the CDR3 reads CASSLGGAQYNEQFF. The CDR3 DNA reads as TGTGCCAGCAGCCTAGGGGGGGCGCAGTACAATGAGCAGTTCTTC.